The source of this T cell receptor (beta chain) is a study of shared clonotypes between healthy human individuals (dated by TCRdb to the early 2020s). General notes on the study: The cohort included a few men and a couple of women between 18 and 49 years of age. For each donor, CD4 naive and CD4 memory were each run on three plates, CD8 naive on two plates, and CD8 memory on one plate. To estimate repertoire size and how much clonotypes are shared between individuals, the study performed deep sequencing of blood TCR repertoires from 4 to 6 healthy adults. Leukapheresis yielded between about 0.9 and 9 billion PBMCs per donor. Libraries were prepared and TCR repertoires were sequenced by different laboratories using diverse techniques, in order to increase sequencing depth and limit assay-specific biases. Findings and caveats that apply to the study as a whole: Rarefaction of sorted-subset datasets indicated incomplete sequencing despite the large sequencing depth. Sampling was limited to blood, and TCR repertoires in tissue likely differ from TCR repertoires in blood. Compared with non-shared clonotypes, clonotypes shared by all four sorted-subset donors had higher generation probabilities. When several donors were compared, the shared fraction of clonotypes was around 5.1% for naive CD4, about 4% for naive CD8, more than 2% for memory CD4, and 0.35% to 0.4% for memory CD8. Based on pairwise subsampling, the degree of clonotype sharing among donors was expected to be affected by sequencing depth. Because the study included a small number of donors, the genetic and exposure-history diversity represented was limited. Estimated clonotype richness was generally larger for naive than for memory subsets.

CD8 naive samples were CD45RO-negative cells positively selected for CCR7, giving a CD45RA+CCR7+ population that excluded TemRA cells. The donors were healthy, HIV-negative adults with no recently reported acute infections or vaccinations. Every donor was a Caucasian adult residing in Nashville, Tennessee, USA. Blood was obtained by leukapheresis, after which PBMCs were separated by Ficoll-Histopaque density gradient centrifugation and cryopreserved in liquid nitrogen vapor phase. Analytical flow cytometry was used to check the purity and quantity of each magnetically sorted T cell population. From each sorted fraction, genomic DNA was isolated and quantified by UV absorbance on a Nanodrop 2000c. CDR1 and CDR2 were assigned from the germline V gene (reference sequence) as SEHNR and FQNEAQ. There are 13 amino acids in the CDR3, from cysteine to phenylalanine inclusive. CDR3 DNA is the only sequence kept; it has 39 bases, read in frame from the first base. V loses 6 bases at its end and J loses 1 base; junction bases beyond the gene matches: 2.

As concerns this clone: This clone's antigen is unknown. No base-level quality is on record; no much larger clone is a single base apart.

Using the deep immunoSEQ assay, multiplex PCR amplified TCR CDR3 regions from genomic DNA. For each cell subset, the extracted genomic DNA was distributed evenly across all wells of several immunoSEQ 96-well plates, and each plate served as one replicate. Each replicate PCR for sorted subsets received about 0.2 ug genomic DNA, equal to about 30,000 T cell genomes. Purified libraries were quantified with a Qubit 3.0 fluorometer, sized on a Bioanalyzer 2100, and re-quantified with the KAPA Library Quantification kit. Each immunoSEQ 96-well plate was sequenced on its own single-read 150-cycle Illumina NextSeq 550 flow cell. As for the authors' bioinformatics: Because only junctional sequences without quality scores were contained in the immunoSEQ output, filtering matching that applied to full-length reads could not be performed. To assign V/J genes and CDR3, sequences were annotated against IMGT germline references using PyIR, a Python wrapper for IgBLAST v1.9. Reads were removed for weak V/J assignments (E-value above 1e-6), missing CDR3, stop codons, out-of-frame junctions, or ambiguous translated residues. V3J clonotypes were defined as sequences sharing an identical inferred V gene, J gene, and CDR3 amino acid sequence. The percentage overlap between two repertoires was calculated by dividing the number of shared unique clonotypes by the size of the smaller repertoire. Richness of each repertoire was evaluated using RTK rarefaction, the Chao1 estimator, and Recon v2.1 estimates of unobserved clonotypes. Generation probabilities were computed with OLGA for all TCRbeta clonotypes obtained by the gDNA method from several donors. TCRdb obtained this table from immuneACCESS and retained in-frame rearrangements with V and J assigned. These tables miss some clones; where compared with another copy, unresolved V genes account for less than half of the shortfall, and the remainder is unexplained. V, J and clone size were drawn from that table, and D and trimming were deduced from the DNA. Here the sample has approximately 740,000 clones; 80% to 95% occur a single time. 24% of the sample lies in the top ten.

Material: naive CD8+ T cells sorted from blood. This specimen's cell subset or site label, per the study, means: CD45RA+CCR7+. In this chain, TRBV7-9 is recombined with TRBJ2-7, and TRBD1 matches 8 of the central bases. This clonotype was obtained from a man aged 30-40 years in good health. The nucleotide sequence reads TGTGCCAGCAGGGGACAGGAGTCCTACGAGCAGTACTTC. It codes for CASRGQESYEQYF.